A selection of T cell receptor beta chains follows, all from one sample in a study of T cell repertoires in cytomegalovirus infection. A single record per CDR3 protein comes from TCRdb applying MiXCR to the reads. The table shows fewer than 300,000 distinct CDR3 sequences, with roughly a quarter occurring only once. Sequenced: PBMCs. These receptors were obtained from a human donor in good health (CMV status not recorded). Some clones in this sample may be carry-over from other donors' samples. The CDR3 runs from the conserved cysteine through the conserved F or W. The D gene is left open where the match is weak. Size is stated for part of the rows, as once, few or many counts, or as a class when the clone is expanded.

clone size: NA; V gene: TRBV6-1; D gene: TRBD2; J gene: TRBJ2-5; CDR3 DNA: TGTGCCAGCAGTGCGGGACTAGCGGGGGTGGAGACCCAGTACTTC; CDR3 protein: CASSAGLAGVETQYF
clone size: many; V gene: TRBV27; D gene: TRBD1; J gene: TRBJ2-6; CDR3 DNA: TGTGCCAGCAGTCCCCGGACAGGGTCTGGGGCCAACGTCCTGACTTTC; CDR3 protein: CASSPRTGSGANVLTF
clone size: NA; V gene: TRBV3-1; D gene: NA; J gene: TRBJ1-6; CDR3 DNA: TGTGCCAGCAGCCAAGACGGGAGTTGGAATTCACCCCTCCACTTT; CDR3 protein: CASSQDGSWNSPLHF
clone size: few; V gene: TRBV29-1; D gene: TRBD1; J gene: TRBJ1-2; CDR3 DNA: TGCAGCGTTGGACAGGGCAACTATGGCTACACCTTC; CDR3 protein: CSVGQGNYGYTF
clone size: many; V gene: TRBV28; D gene: TRBD2; J gene: TRBJ2-7; CDR3 DNA: TGTGCCAGCAGCTTGGGAGGGACCTACGAGCAGTACTTC; CDR3 protein: CASSLGGTYEQYF
clone size: NA; V gene: TRBV6-5; D gene: TRBD1; J gene: TRBJ1-5; CDR3 DNA: TGTGCCAGCAGTTACCCTCCAACAGGGGGCAAAGATCAGCCCCAGCATTTT; CDR3 protein: CASSYPPTGGKDQPQHF
clone size: NA; V gene: TRBV2; D gene: TRBD1; J gene: TRBJ2-1; CDR3 DNA: TGTGCCAGCAGCGCCTCGACAGGGAGCTCCTACAATGAGCAGTTCTTC; CDR3 protein: CASSASTGSSYNEQFF
clone size: few; V gene: TRBV5-1; D gene: NA; J gene: TRBJ2-1; CDR3 DNA: TGCGCCAGCAGCTTGAATTACAATGAGCAGTTCTTC; CDR3 protein: CASSLNYNEQFF
clone size: few; V gene: TRBV11-2; D gene: NA; J gene: TRBJ1-2; CDR3 DNA: TGTGCCAGCAGCTTAGAACCCCATTATGGCTACACCTTC; CDR3 protein: CASSLEPHYGYTF
clone size: many; V gene: TRBV6-2/TRBV6-3; D gene: NA; J gene: TRBJ1-2; CDR3 DNA: TGTGCCAGCAGTTACTCGACGGGGTCCTACTATGGCTACACCTTC; CDR3 protein: CASSYSTGSYYGYTF
clone size: NA; V gene: TRBV12-3/TRBV12-4; D gene: TRBD1; J gene: TRBJ1-1; CDR3 DNA: TGTGCCAGCAGTAAAGGACAGGGGAGGAACACTGAAGCTTTCTTT; CDR3 protein: CASSKGQGRNTEAFF
clone size: few; V gene: TRBV6-2/TRBV6-3; D gene: NA; J gene: TRBJ1-6; CDR3 DNA: TGTGCCAGCAGTTACCGCAGCCCAGACGGATCACCCCTCCACTTT; CDR3 protein: CASSYRSPDGSPLHF
clone size: few; V gene: TRBV29-1; D gene: TRBD1; J gene: TRBJ2-2; CDR3 DNA: TGCAGCGGGGGGGGACAGGGTAATACCGGGGAGCTGTTTTTT; CDR3 protein: CSGGGQGNTGELFF
clone size: few; V gene: TRBV12-3/TRBV12-4; D gene: TRBD2; J gene: TRBJ2-5; CDR3 DNA: TGTGCCAGCAGTTTATGGATGGGACTAGCGCCTCCCGGGCAAGAGACCCAGTACTTC; CDR3 protein: CASSLWMGLAPPGQETQYF
clone size: few; V gene: TRBV7-9; D gene: NA; J gene: TRBJ2-7; CDR3 DNA: TGTGCCATCCCCGTCGAGACTAGTGACGAGCAGTACTTC; CDR3 protein: CAIPVETSDEQYF
clone size: NA; V gene: TRBV5-3; D gene: NA; J gene: TRBJ2-2; CDR3 DNA: TGTGCCAGCAGCTTGGTTCGGGAGAGCACCGGGGAGCTGTTTTTT; CDR3 protein: CASSLVRESTGELFF
clone size: NA; V gene: TRBV2; D gene: TRBD2; J gene: TRBJ2-2; CDR3 DNA: TGTGCCAGCAGTGTACTAGCGTCCCCCACCGGGGAGCTGTTTTTT; CDR3 protein: CASSVLASPTGELFF
clone size: NA; V gene: TRBV6-5; D gene: NA; J gene: TRBJ2-5; CDR3 DNA: TGTGCCAGCAGTGTTGACGAGACCCAGTACTTC; CDR3 protein: CASSVDETQYF
clone size: NA; V gene: TRBV4-3; D gene: TRBD2; J gene: TRBJ2-1; CDR3 DNA: TGCGCCAGCAGCCCCAACCGCGGACTAGCCAACAATGAGCAGTTCTTC; CDR3 protein: CASSPNRGLANNEQFF
clone size: NA; V gene: TRBV20-1; D gene: TRBD1; J gene: TRBJ1-2; CDR3 DNA: TGCAGTGCGCCTGACAGGGTAGCTGTTGGCTACACCTTC; CDR3 protein: CSAPDRVAVGYTF
clone size: NA; V gene: TRBV7-2; D gene: NA; J gene: TRBJ1-4; CDR3 DNA: TGTGCCAGCAGCCCCCAAGTAGGGGGTGATGAAAAACTGTTTTTT; CDR3 protein: CASSPQVGGDEKLFF
clone size: few; V gene: TRBV18; D gene: NA; J gene: TRBJ2-3; CDR3 DNA: TGTGCCAGCTCACCTTCAGGGCGGGAAGATACGCAGTATTTT; CDR3 protein: CASSPSGREDTQYF
clone size: once; V gene: TRBV2; D gene: NA; J gene: TRBJ1-6; CDR3 DNA: TGTGCCAGTGGCGAAGGCCAGAGGGGATCACCCCTCCACTTT; CDR3 protein: CASGEGQRGSPLHF
clone size: NA; V gene: TRBV5-1; D gene: NA; J gene: TRBJ1-5; CDR3 DNA: TGCGCCAGCAGCCAAGACAGTTATAGCAATCAGCCCCAGCATTTT; CDR3 protein: CASSQDSYSNQPQHF
clone size: NA; V gene: TRBV6-2/TRBV6-3; D gene: NA; J gene: TRBJ2-7; CDR3 DNA: TGTGCCAGCAGAAACAGGGAAGGAGGCTACGAGCAGTACTTC; CDR3 protein: CASRNREGGYEQYF
clone size: NA; V gene: TRBV20-1; D gene: TRBD2; J gene: TRBJ2-5; CDR3 DNA: TGCAGTGTCAGGAGCGGGACTAGCGGGGGATATGAGACCCAGTACTTC; CDR3 protein: CSVRSGTSGGYETQYF
clone size: NA; V gene: TRBV6-2/TRBV6-3; D gene: NA; J gene: TRBJ1-1; CDR3 DNA: TGTGCCAGTACGGATTCAGGAACTGAAGCTTTCTTT; CDR3 protein: CASTDSGTEAFF
clone size: NA; V gene: TRBV4-1; D gene: NA; J gene: TRBJ2-3; CDR3 DNA: TGCGCCAGCAGCCAAGATTCGGTCGGGGATACGCAGTATTTT; CDR3 protein: CASSQDSVGDTQYF
clone size: few; V gene: TRBV5-6; D gene: TRBD2; J gene: TRBJ2-5; CDR3 DNA: TGTGCCAGCAGCTTGGTCTCGGCGGGGGTTTTAGAGACCCAGTACTTC; CDR3 protein: CASSLVSAGVLETQYF
clone size: NA; V gene: TRBV28; D gene: NA; J gene: TRBJ1-2; CDR3 DNA: TGTGCCAGCCTGGGGTCCGAGAAGGATGGCTACACCTTC; CDR3 protein: CASLGSEKDGYTF
clone size: NA; V gene: TRBV29-1; D gene: TRBD1; J gene: TRBJ1-1; CDR3 DNA: TGCAGCGTCGGACAGGGCAACACTGAAGCTTTCTTT; CDR3 protein: CSVGQGNTEAFF
clone size: NA; V gene: TRBV2; D gene: NA; J gene: TRBJ2-1; CDR3 DNA: TGTGCCATCTCCTCTAACCGGGACGGACTTTACAATGAGCAGTTCTTC; CDR3 protein: CAISSNRDGLYNEQFF
clone size: once; V gene: TRBV5-1; D gene: NA; J gene: TRBJ2-5; CDR3 DNA: TGCGCCAGCAGCTTGTTGCATCAGGGAGAGACCCAGTACTTC; CDR3 protein: CASSLLHQGETQYF
clone size: many; V gene: TRBV7-2; D gene: NA; J gene: TRBJ2-1; CDR3 DNA: TGTGCCAGCAGCTACCAAAGCGGGTCTTGGTACAATGAGCAGTTCTTC; CDR3 protein: CASSYQSGSWYNEQFF
clone size: NA; V gene: TRBV12-3/TRBV12-4; D gene: NA; J gene: TRBJ2-5; CDR3 DNA: TGTGCCAGCAGAACACTTGCGGGGCATCAGGCCCAGTACTTC; CDR3 protein: CASRTLAGHQAQYF
clone size: NA; V gene: TRBV7-6; D gene: NA; J gene: TRBJ2-3; CDR3 DNA: TGTGCCAGCAGCTTAGGTTCAGGGAAAGATACGCAGTATTTT; CDR3 protein: CASSLGSGKDTQYF
clone size: many; V gene: TRBV7-2; D gene: NA; J gene: TRBJ2-5; CDR3 DNA: TGTGCCAGCAGCTTTTACCGCGGGGTTGAGACCCAGTACTTC; CDR3 protein: CASSFYRGVETQYF
clone size: few; V gene: TRBV7-2; D gene: TRBD2; J gene: TRBJ2-1; CDR3 DNA: TGTGCCAGCAGCTTAGCGCTAGCGGGAGGGTACAATGAGCAGTTCTTC; CDR3 protein: CASSLALAGGYNEQFF
clone size: many; V gene: TRBV7-2; D gene: NA; J gene: TRBJ2-6; CDR3 DNA: TGTGCCAGCAGCTTAGACCCCCCGTTGATAGGGGCCAACGTCCTGACTTTC; CDR3 protein: CASSLDPPLIGANVLTF
clone size: NA; V gene: TRBV24-1; D gene: TRBD2; J gene: TRBJ2-1; CDR3 DNA: TGTGCCACCAGTGATTTAATCCGGGAGGAGCGGAGGTACAATGAGCAGTTCTTC; CDR3 protein: CATSDLIREERRYNEQFF
clone size: NA; V gene: TRBV5-1; D gene: TRBD1; J gene: TRBJ2-2; CDR3 DNA: TGCGCCAGCAGTCCTCGGGGGACAGGGTACACCGGGGAGCTGTTTTTT; CDR3 protein: CASSPRGTGYTGELFF
clone size: NA; V gene: TRBV2; D gene: NA; J gene: TRBJ2-5; CDR3 DNA: TGTGCCAGCAGTGTGGTACAGATCCAAGAGACCCAGTACTTC; CDR3 protein: CASSVVQIQETQYF
clone size: NA; V gene: TRBV20-1; D gene: TRBD2; J gene: TRBJ2-3; CDR3 DNA: TGCAGTGCTGTCATAGCGGGTACCACAGATACGCAGTATTTT; CDR3 protein: CSAVIAGTTDTQYF
clone size: many; V gene: TRBV6-1; D gene: NA; J gene: TRBJ1-5; CDR3 DNA: TGTGCCAGCAGTGCCCCGTACAGGCTCAATCAGCCCCAGCATTTT; CDR3 protein: CASSAPYRLNQPQHF
clone size: few; V gene: TRBV10-3; D gene: NA; J gene: TRBJ1-1; CDR3 DNA: TGTGCCATCAGTGGGAGCATGAACACTGAAGCTTTCTTT; CDR3 protein: CAISGSMNTEAFF
clone size: NA; V gene: TRBV23-1; D gene: NA; J gene: TRBJ1-1; CDR3 DNA: TGCGCCAGCAGTCAATCCGGGGGGGGGAATGAAGCTTTCTTT; CDR3 protein: CASSQSGGGNEAFF
clone size: few; V gene: TRBV29-1; D gene: NA; J gene: TRBJ2-7; CDR3 DNA: TGCAGCGTCGGGACGGGTTTGGGGGCCTACGAGCAGTACTTC; CDR3 protein: CSVGTGLGAYEQYF
clone size: few; V gene: TRBV7-8; D gene: TRBD2; J gene: TRBJ2-3; CDR3 DNA: TGTGCCAGCAGCTTTCCCGGGAGGGCAAATACGCAGTATTTT; CDR3 protein: CASSFPGRANTQYF
clone size: NA; V gene: TRBV5-1; D gene: NA; J gene: TRBJ1-4; CDR3 DNA: TGCGCCAGCAGCTTGGGACAGCGCAGTGAAAAACTGTTTTTT; CDR3 protein: CASSLGQRSEKLFF
clone size: NA; V gene: TRBV7-2; D gene: NA; J gene: TRBJ1-4; CDR3 DNA: TGTGCCAGCAGAACATCCCCTCTATCTAATGAAAAACTGTTTTTT; CDR3 protein: CASRTSPLSNEKLFF
clone size: few; V gene: TRBV6-6; D gene: NA; J gene: TRBJ2-1; CDR3 DNA: TGTGCCAGCACTCCCGGCGGCTACAATGAGCAGTTCTTC; CDR3 protein: CASTPGGYNEQFF
clone size: many; V gene: TRBV7-2; D gene: NA; J gene: TRBJ1-1; CDR3 DNA: TGTGCCAGCAGCCCGACAGGAATAAAGATGAACACTGAAGCTTTCTTT; CDR3 protein: CASSPTGIKMNTEAFF